These 23 T cell receptor beta chains came from one sample sequenced in a study of T cell responses to AZD1222 COVID-19 vaccine. Data came from immunoSEQ multiplex PCR; TCRdb stores just in-frame clones and leaves some out. The sample shows some 120,000 clones, roughly 90% of them seen only once. The sequencing here drew on peripheral blood, taken on day 0 of AZD1222 vaccination. All receptors derive from an adult in good health.

The chain carries TRBV27 and TRBJ2-2; 10 bases map to TRBD2. J gave up 4 bases and V 5 bases, and 10 bases lay outside the gene matches. This CDR3 is built from 17 residues. Germline V gene sequence: CDR1 MNHEY, CDR2 SMNVEV (reference sequence). Here the CDR3 DNA reads TGTGCCAGCAGTGCCCAGCCTAGCGGGAGCTTCACCGGGGAGCTGTTTTTT. Amino acid sequence: CASSAQPSGSFTGELFF.

CDR3 in DNA: TGTGCCACCAGCCGGTACCGGGACAAGAGGGAGACCCAGTACTTC. Its translation: CATSRYRDKRETQYF. The genes are TRBV15 and TRBJ2-5; maybe TRBD1 (6 bases). The ends were cut back, 5 bases at V and 5 bases at J, with 18 bases in the middle. The germline V gene has CDR1 LNHNV and CDR2 YYDKDF (reference sequence). This CDR3 region has 15 residues.

The chain joins TRBV2 to TRBJ1-6, with TRBD1 identical over 9 bases. V gave up 7 bases and J gave up 10 bases; unmatched junction bases: 5. CDR3 length equals 13 residues. CDR1 is SNHLY, CDR2 FYNNEI, per germline. CDR3 sequence: CASTGTGTSPLHF. CDR3 DNA sequence: TGTGCCAGCACCGGGACAGGGACGTCACCCCTCCACTTT.

This chain uses TRBV5-4 with TRBJ1-2; tentatively, D is TRBD1 (6 bases). Germline assignment: CDR1 SGHNT and CDR2 YYREEE (reference sequence). V gave up 0 bases and J gave up 4 bases, with 22 bases separating them. There are 18 residues in the CDR3. This chain's CDR3 is CASSLGLVGQGYAYGYTF. The DNA of the CDR3 is TGTGCCAGCAGCTTGGGCCTGGTGGGGCAGGGGTACGCCTATGGCTACACCTTC.

The chain joins TRBV5-1 to TRBJ2-1; 10 nucleotides agree with TRBD2. CDR1 SGHRS and CDR2 YFSETQ come from the germline V gene. Trimming at V came to 4 bases and at J to 5 bases, leaving 6 bases not matched to a gene. The CDR3 has 15 amino acids. This chain's CDR3 is CASSPQGLADNEQFF. DNA for the CDR3: TGCGCCAGCAGCCCGCAAGGACTAGCGGACAATGAGCAGTTCTTC.

The chain has TRBV19 and TRBJ1-1; D is ambiguous. This CDR3 has 12 residues. Germline loops: CDR1 LNHDA, CDR2 SQIVND (reference sequence). Trimming took off 6 bases at V and 11 bases at J, with 16 bases between the two ends. Here the CDR3 DNA reads TGTGCCAGTAGATTAGTAGGGAGCGGGGCTTTCTTT. Protein: CASRLVGSGAFF.

The chain carries TRBV4-1 and TRBJ1-4; D is possibly TRBD1 (5 bases). V lost 1 base and J lost 5, with 14 bases in between. Germline V CDR1 and CDR2: MGHRA, YSYEKL. There are 16 residues in the CDR3. The CDR3 protein is CASSQAGTGGNEKLFF. CDR3 DNA: TGCGCCAGCAGCCAAGCAGGAACAGGAGGAAATGAAAAACTGTTTTTT.

This clone was picked up one time. The chain links TRBV18 to TRBJ2-1; 15 bases map to TRBD2. Trimming removed 2 bases from V and 7 bases from J; junction bases left unmatched: 6. Germline V gene lookup returns CDR1 KGHSH and CDR2 LQKENI. CDR3 size: 17 residues. CDR3 in amino acids: CASSPTPGLAGGNEQFF. As DNA, the CDR3 is TGTGCCAGCTCACCAACCCCGGGACTAGCGGGAGGAAATGAGCAGTTCTTC. Based on the CDR3 plus reference TRBV18 and TRBJ2-1, the full variable domain is NAGVMQNPRHLVRRRGQEARLRCSPMKGHSHVYWYRQLPEEGLKFMVYLQKENIIDESGMPKERFSAEFPKEGPSILRIQQVVRGDSAAYFCASSPTPGLAGGNEQFFGPGTRLTVL.

The genes are TRBV15 and TRBJ2-1; TRBD2 matches 11 bases. CDR3 size: 16 residues. Unmatched junction bases numbered 8, after V lost 5 bases and J lost 5 bases. The germline V gene encodes CDR1 LNHNV and CDR2 YYDKDF (reference sequence). The CDR3: CATSGRSGRVNNEQFF. In nucleotides, the CDR3 is TGTGCCACCAGCGGGCGTAGCGGGAGGGTGAACAATGAGCAGTTCTTC.

V and J are TRBV30 and TRBJ1-2; D is unresolved. The CDR3 totals 11 residues. Trimming took 4 bases from V and 8 from J, leaving 11 bases between them. CDR1 is GTSNPN and CDR2 is SVGIG in the germline V gene (reference sequence). The CDR3 sequence: CAWMGRAGYTF. The DNA of the CDR3 is TGTGCCTGGATGGGCAGAGCCGGCTACACCTTC. The entire variable domain, with the rest obtained from reference TRBV30 and TRBJ1-2, is as follows: SQTIHQWPATLVQPVGSPLSLECTVEGTSNPNLYWYRQAAGRGLQLLFYSVGIGQISSEVPQNLSASRPQDRQFILSSKKLLLSDSGFYLCAWMGRAGYTFGSGTRLTVV.

The chain links TRBV2 to TRBJ1-5; 7 positions match TRBD1. V shed 6 bases and J 6 bases; nucleotides not matched to a gene: 8. The CDR3 has 14 amino acids. CDR1 and CDR2 from the germline V gene are SNHLY and FYNNEI. The CDR3 coding sequence is TGTGCCAGCAGGGATCGACAGGGTAGTCAGCCCCAGCATTTT. This encodes CASRDRQGSQPQHF. Filled out from reference TRBV2 and TRBJ1-5, the complete variable domain reads EPEVTQTPSHQVTQMGQEVILRCVPISNHLYFYWYRQILGQKVEFLVSFYNNEISEKSEIFDDQFSVERPDGSNFTLKIRSTKLEDSAMYFCASRDRQGSQPQHFGDGTRLSIL.

This chain connects TRBV12-3 or TRBV12-4 to TRBJ1-2, with D possibly matching TRBD1 (5 bases). Trimming stripped 8 bases from V and 4 bases from J, with 11 bases between. The CDR3 runs 12 residues. For the CDR3, the DNA is TGTGCCAGCCCGGGAGGGGCCTATGGCTACACCTTC. It specifies CASPGGAYGYTF.

This chain connects TRBV4-1 to TRBJ2-3, with TRBD2 matching 8 bases. The CDR3 totals 15 residues. V lost 3 bases to trimming and J lost 6 bases; unmatched junction nucleotides: 8. Looked up from germline, CDR1 is MGHRA and CDR2 is YSYEKL. This chain's CDR3 is CASSHPGLGLDTQYF. As DNA, the CDR3 is TGCGCCAGCAGCCACCCGGGACTAGGGCTCGATACGCAGTATTTT.

The rearrangement links TRBV9 to TRBJ1-1, with a possible D match to TRBD1 (5 bases). The germline gives CDR1 SGDLS, CDR2 YYNGEE. The CDR3 totals 12 residues. V was clipped by 4 bases and J by 6 bases, with 10 bases between them. CDR3 amino acids: CASSQGGAEAFF. In nucleotides, the CDR3 is TGTGCCAGCAGCCAGGGCGGGGCTGAAGCTTTCTTT.

The chain recombines TRBV27 with TRBJ2-1; 9 nucleotides agree with TRBD2. V shed 2 bases and J 6 bases; nucleotides not matched to a gene: 5. This CDR3 is built from 15 residues. Germline V gene sequence: CDR1 MNHEY, CDR2 SMNVEV (reference sequence). This CDR3 is CASSLRGRAFNEQFF. The CDR3 DNA follows: TGTGCCAGCAGTTTACGCGGGAGGGCCTTCAATGAGCAGTTCTTC.

The V and J genes are TRBV2 and TRBJ1-1; maybe TRBD1 (5 bases). Germline values: CDR1 SNHLY, CDR2 FYNNEI. The CDR3 sequence is 14 residues long. V lost 4 bases, J lost 0 bases, and 9 bases lay in between. This chain's CDR3 is CASSARTLNTEAFF. CDR3 nucleotide sequence: TGTGCCAGCAGTGCAAGGACACTGAACACTGAAGCTTTCTTT.

The chain combines TRBV12-3 or TRBV12-4 with TRBJ1-2; D gene ambiguous. Trimming stripped 6 bases from V and 6 bases from J, with 14 bases between. The CDR3 totals 13 residues. The CDR3 DNA sequence: TGTGCCAGCAGCCTACCCCCCGCTGATGGCTACACCTTC. Its translation is CASSLPPADGYTF.

This chain joins TRBV10-2 and TRBJ2-2; TRBD2 aligns across 14 bases. CDR1 WSHSY and CDR2 SAAADI come from the germline V gene. There are 16 residues in the CDR3. Trimming removed 4 bases from V and 6 bases from J; junction bases left unmatched: 4. The chain's CDR3 is CASSVWTSGRSGELFF. Here the CDR3 DNA reads TGCGCCAGCAGTGTTTGGACTAGCGGGAGGTCCGGGGAGCTGTTTTTT.

CDR3: CASSLEGQPQHF. DNA for the CDR3: TGTGCCAGCAGCTTAGAGGGGCAGCCCCAGCATTTT. The chain combines TRBV7-9 with TRBJ1-5; maybe TRBD1 (5 bases). The V end lost 1 base, the J end lost 7 bases, and 5 bases lay between the germline ends. This CDR3 contains 12 residues. CDR1 is SEHNR and CDR2 is FQNEAQ in the germline V gene (reference sequence).

Here the CDR3 reads CASRGTDYGYTF. The CDR3 coding sequence is TGTGCCAGCAGGGGGACTGACTATGGCTACACCTTC. The chain employs TRBV6-5 and TRBJ1-2; possibly TRBD1 for D (5 bases). From germline, CDR1 is MNHEY and CDR2 SVGAGI. CDR3 length: 12 amino acids. The V end lost 6 bases, the J end lost 3 bases, and 8 bases lay between the germline ends.

This clone was recorded a few times. This chain joins TRBV24-1 and TRBJ1-5; the D is unclear. V lost 2 bases, J lost 0 bases, and 1 base lay in between. Germline CDR1 and CDR2: KGHDR and SFDVKD. This CDR3 has 13 residues. The CDR3 loop is CATSDYSNQPQHF. The CDR3 coding sequence is TGTGCCACCAGTGATTATAGCAATCAGCCCCAGCATTTT.

This clone was seen a single time. The V and J genes are TRBV2 and TRBJ1-2, with D unresolved. Germline V lookup: CDR1 SNHLY, CDR2 FYNNEI. CDR3 length: 12 residues. V was pared by 1 base and J by 10 bases, with 10 bases between. The CDR3 sequence is CASSEVTVTYTF. The CDR3 nucleotides are TGTGCCAGCAGTGAAGTGACGGTTACCTACACCTTC. The whole variable domain, remainder taken from reference TRBV2 and TRBJ1-2, is EPEVTQTPSHQVTQMGQEVILRCVPISNHLYFYWYRQILGQKVEFLVSFYNNEISEKSEIFDDQFSVERPDGSNFTLKIRSTKLEDSAMYFCASSEVTVTYTFGSGTRLTVV.

The V gene is TRBV10-1, the J gene TRBJ2-5, with TRBD2 identical over 10 bases. CDR3 size: 15 residues. CDR1 is WNHNN and CDR2 is SYGVQD in the germline V gene (reference sequence). The junction had 3 bases not matched to a gene; V was cut back by 4 bases and J by 1 base. CDR3 residues: CASSGWTSGQETQYF. The CDR3 nucleotides read TGCGCCAGCAGTGGATGGACTAGCGGCCAAGAGACCCAGTACTTC.